The clone carrying this T cell receptor beta chain was picked up many times. Its antigen is not known. From the 5' RACE reads, TCRdb called clonotypes with MiXCR, one entry per CDR3 protein. The sample has 30,000 to 45,000 distinct CDR3 sequences, about an eighth seen once; the top ten hold less than 30%. V dropped 1 base and J dropped 0 bases, with 7 bases sitting between them. There are 14 residues in the CDR3. Germline V gives CDR1 SGHTA, CDR2 FQGNSA. The entry originates in a study of T-cell memory formation after mild COVID-19. General study results and limits: Clones that shrank (day 15 to 85) were balanced CD4/CD8, whereas later expanders leaned CD4+.

The sequencing input was PBMCs or a T cell subset sorted from them (not recorded which). This clonotype originated in a man aged 18 to 29 who had mild COVID-19 (a few samples of this study predate the infection). Cell type and time point are not known. J is TRBJ2-7 and V is TRBV7-2; D gene ambiguous. CDR3 sequence (DNA): TGTGCCAGCAGCTTAGGCCTGAGCTCCTACGAGCAGTACTTC. Translation gives CASSLGLSSYEQYF.